This record covers a single T cell receptor (beta chain). Its antigen remains unidentified. This record comes from a study of shared clonotypes between healthy human individuals. Investigators spread the genomic DNA of each subset evenly over several immunoSEQ plates. Original methodology: For the immunoSEQ data, sequences were junction-only without quality scores, so filtering differed. Repertoires were generated with immunoSEQ multiplex PCR, while TCRdb's copy carries only in-frame clones and drops some. V and J calls and clone size are those listed in that table; D and trimming were worked out from the DNA. The sample holds about 2.1 million clones; 90% to 95% are singletons and the top ten take under 2%. CDR1 is SGHNT, CDR2 YYREEE, per germline (reference sequence). V lost 5 bases and J lost 1, with 12 bases in between. The CDR3 extends over 14 amino acids. CD45RO-negative cells were positively selected for CCR7, leaving out terminally differentiated effector memory CD45RA+ cells.

The study, taken as a whole, reports: Sampling included only blood; tissue repertoires likely differ. Estimated clonotype richness was generally higher in naive than memory subsets.

What was sequenced was naive CD8+ T cells from PBMCs. This chain links TRBV5-4 with TRBJ2-5; D assignment may be TRBD1 or TRBD2 (5 bases each). This receptor was identified in a young man in good health. Some clones in this sample may be carry-over from other donors' samples. This chain's CDR3 is CASSGDVLQETQYF. DNA of the CDR3: TGTGCCAGCAGTGGGGACGTCCTCCAAGAGACCCAGTACTTC.